The following is a TCR beta chain sequence with its context. Antigen unknown. V lost 8 bases to trimming and J lost 2 bases, with 17 bases between them. Germline values: CDR1 SNHLY, CDR2 FYNNEI. CDR3 size: 15 residues. The data were obtained in a study of cytomegalovirus exposure and HLA in healthy donors. Study outcomes and limitations: The CMV antigen specificity of a few CMV-associated chains was confirmed through in vitro analysis. Compared with the roughly 700-donor mean, an Asian-associated ancestry cluster reportedly had fewer N-insertions, according to a later analysis. TCR beta chains numbering 150 to 200 were designated cytomegalovirus-associated. HLA restriction was apparent for most CMV-associated TCR beta chains in a later analysis.

This PCR relied on a set of 60 Vbeta primers and 13 Jbeta primers. The data were produced by immunoSEQ multiplex PCR, yet TCRdb's version contains in-frame clones alone and is incomplete. The sample carries 150,000 to 200,000 clones, under 85% recorded once. The sequence was obtained from a woman aged 25 to 39 in good health and CMV-seronegative. V usage is TRBV2 and J usage is TRBJ2-3; a weak D match, TRBD2 (6 bases). Sequencing was performed on PBMCs. The CDR3 sequence: CASHLAPTLTDTQYF. The CDR3 coding sequence is TGTGCCAGCCACCTAGCGCCTACCCTCACAGATACGCAGTATTTT.